This TCR beta chain originates from a study of T cells in Graves' hyperthyroidism and ophthalmopathy. The V and J ends lost 1 base and 9 bases, in that order; junction bases with no gene match: 6. The V gene's germline CDR1 is SGHRS and CDR2 YFSETQ. The CDR3 has 14 residues. The table lists this clonotype with many counts. What was amplified from RNA transcripts were TCR beta CDR3 regions. First-round RT-PCR targeting the TCR CDR3 was performed with the HTBI primer set. TCRdb used MiXCR to reprocess the multiplex PCR reads, holding one entry per CDR3 protein. Seen here are about 360,000 distinct CDR3 sequences, around 13% observed once, and the top ten hold around a tenth.

The J gene is TRBJ2-1, the V gene TRBV5-1; 8 bases agree with TRBD2. This sequence originates from a woman aged 18 to 35 with Graves' hyperthyroidism. The sample consisted of blood. This CDR3 is CASSLRLTSVEQFF. The CDR3 DNA sequence: TGCGCCAGCAGCTTGCGACTGACTAGCGTTGAGCAGTTCTTC.